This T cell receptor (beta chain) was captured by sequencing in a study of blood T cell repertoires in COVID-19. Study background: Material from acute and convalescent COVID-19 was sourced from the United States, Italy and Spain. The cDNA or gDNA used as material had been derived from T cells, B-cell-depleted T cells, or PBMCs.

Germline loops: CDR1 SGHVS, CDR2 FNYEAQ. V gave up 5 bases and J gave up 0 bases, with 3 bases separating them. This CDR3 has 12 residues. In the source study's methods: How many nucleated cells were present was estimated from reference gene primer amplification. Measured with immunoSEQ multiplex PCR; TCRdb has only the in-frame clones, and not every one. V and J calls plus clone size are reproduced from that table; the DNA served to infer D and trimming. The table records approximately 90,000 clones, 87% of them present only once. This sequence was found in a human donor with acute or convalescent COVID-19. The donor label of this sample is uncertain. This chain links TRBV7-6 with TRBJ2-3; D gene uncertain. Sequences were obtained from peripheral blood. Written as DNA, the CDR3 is TGTGCCAGCAGCCCGAGCACAGATACGCAGTATTTT. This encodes CASSPSTDTQYF.